This T cell receptor beta chain was recovered during a study of blood T cell repertoires in COVID-19. Study information: The origin of the acute and convalescent COVID-19 samples was the United States, Italy and Spain.

Authors' methods: Estimation of nucleated cell counts relied on the amplification of reference gene primers. The repertoire was sequenced with immunoSEQ multiplex PCR; TCRdb's copy has only in-frame clones and lacks some. That table furnishes V, J and clone size, whereas the DNA furnished D and trimming. The sample includes 200,000 to 250,000 clones, roughly nine tenths of them seen just once. The CDR3 extends over 16 amino acids. J was trimmed by 2 bases and V by 5 bases; bases with no gene match: 8. CDR1 is MNHEY, CDR2 SMNVEV, per germline (reference sequence). The specimen sequenced was peripheral blood. The clonotype comes from a man aged 55 to 70 with COVID-19, enrolled during active disease. The rearrangement joins TRBV27 to TRBJ1-2; 10 bases are a match to TRBD1. CDR3 DNA sequence: TGTGCCAGCAGTCTCGTCGGACAGGGGGGGAACTATGGCTACACCTTC. This codes for CASSLVGQGGNYGYTF.